A single sample is the source of the 19 T cell receptor beta chains below, sequenced in a study of cytomegalovirus exposure and HLA in healthy donors. The assay was immunoSEQ multiplex PCR, and TCRdb's table has in-frame clones only and misses some. The table lists about 120,000 clones, 85% to 90% of them singletons. Specimen: PBMCs. The receptors come from a woman aged 18 to 35 in good health and CMV-seropositive.

This chain connects TRBV7-8 to TRBJ2-7; D is possibly TRBD1 (5 bases). The length of the CDR3 is 15 residues. The germline V gene has CDR1 SGHVS and CDR2 FQNEAQ. Trimming removed 5 bases at V and 0 bases at J, with 14 bases between. CDR3 region: CASSVTGLGSYEQYF. DNA for the CDR3: TGTGCCAGCAGCGTTACAGGTCTGGGCTCCTACGAGCAGTACTTC.

This clone was picked up one time. This chain uses TRBV6-6 with TRBJ2-1; TRBD1 might be the D (6 bases). Trimming removed 6 bases from V and 3 bases from J, with 15 bases in between. The germline gives CDR1 MNHNY, CDR2 SVGAGI (reference sequence). CDR3 length equals 15 residues. The CDR3 protein is CASRTGTRLYNEQFF. CDR3 in DNA: TGTGCCAGCAGGACAGGAACAAGACTCTACAATGAGCAGTTCTTC.

The J gene is TRBJ2-7, the V gene TRBV18; weak D call: TRBD1 (5 bases). CDR3 length equals 14 residues. Trimming cost V 1 base and J 7 bases, with 14 bases left between them. From germline, CDR1 is KGHSH and CDR2 LQKENI. The CDR3, as DNA: TGTGCCAGCTCACCACAAAGCTCTCAGGGAGAGCAGTACTTC. Protein product: CASSPQSSQGEQYF.

The rearrangement links TRBV29-1 to TRBJ2-5, with a possible D match to TRBD1 (6 bases). The CDR3 contains 13 residues. CDR1 is SQVTM and CDR2 is ANQGSEA in the germline V gene. V shed 1 base and J shed 2 bases, with 8 bases lying between them. The CDR3 reads CSVEGTGQETQYF. CDR3 in DNA: TGCAGCGTTGAAGGAACAGGGCAAGAGACCCAGTACTTC. The full variable domain, completed using reference TRBV29-1 and TRBJ2-5, is SAVISQKPSRDICQRGTSLTIQCQVDSQVTMMFWYRQQPGQSLTLIATANQGSEATYESGFVIDKFPISRPNLTFSTLTVSNMSPEDSSIYLCSVEGTGQETQYFGPGTRLLVL.

This clone was seen only once. This chain links TRBV25-1 with TRBJ2-7, with TRBD1 identical over 8 bases. The CDR3 is 14 residues long. Germline lookup yields CDR1 MGHDK and CDR2 SYGVNS. With 4 bases clipped from V and 2 bases from J, the junction kept 4 bases outside the gene matches. The CDR3 sequence is CASSAETGAYEQYF. The CDR3 DNA is TGTGCCAGCAGTGCAGAGACAGGGGCCTACGAGCAGTACTTC.

This chain links TRBV7-9 with TRBJ1-2; D call uncertain. Trimming removed 1 base at V and 4 bases at J, with 10 bases between. The germline CDR1 and CDR2 sequences are SEHNR and FQNEAQ (reference sequence). This CDR3 region has 14 residues. The CDR3, as DNA: TGTGCCAGCAGCTTAGGAGGCAGTTCCTATGGCTACACCTTC. It is translated as CASSLGGSSYGYTF.

The chain has TRBV6-5 and TRBJ1-3; TRBD1 might be the D (5 bases). V was pared by 6 bases and J by 0 bases, with 9 bases between. The CDR3 is made up of 14 amino acids. The germline CDR1 and CDR2 sequences are MNHEY and SVGAGI. Here the CDR3 DNA reads TGTGCCAGCAGCCCGGGGGGCTCTGGAAACACCATATATTTT. Translated: CASSPGGSGNTIYF.

This chain connects TRBV27 to TRBJ2-7; 7 nucleotides align to TRBD1. V lost 3 bases and J lost 0; bases outside the gene matches: 8. The CDR3 is 16 amino acids. Germline-derived CDR1 and CDR2 are MNHEY and SMNVEV (reference sequence). CDR3 sequence: CASSFSQGKGSYEQYF. The CDR3 bases are TGTGCCAGCAGTTTCTCACAGGGGAAAGGCTCCTACGAGCAGTACTTC.

V usage is TRBV6-6 and J usage is TRBJ1-1; 9 bases are shared with TRBD1. CDR3 size: 15 residues. V shed 5 bases and J 5 bases; nucleotides not matched to a gene: 9. The germline CDR1 and CDR2 sequences are MNHNY and SVGAGI (reference sequence). The CDR3 bases are TGTGCCAGCAGTCGCGCCGGGACAGGGTGGACTGAAGCTTTCTTT. This translates into CASSRAGTGWTEAFF.

This clone showed up just once. This chain links TRBV19 with TRBJ1-5; TRBD1 might be the D (6 bases). CDR1 is LNHDA and CDR2 is SQIVND in the germline V gene (reference sequence). The germline V and J ends were trimmed by 6 bases and 3 bases, with 9 bases remaining between them. The CDR3 extends over 13 amino acids. This CDR3 is CASRDRNNQPQHF. CDR3 nucleotides: TGTGCCAGTAGGGACAGAAACAATCAGCCCCAGCATTTT.

The gene calls are TRBV4-1 and TRBJ2-3, with TRBD2 matching 7 bases. In germline, CDR1 is MGHRA, CDR2 YSYEKL. CDR3 length: 16 amino acids. The V and J ends lost 1 base and 4 bases, in that order; junction bases with no gene match: 8. The chain's CDR3 is CASSQGSGSSADTQYF. DNA of the CDR3: TGCGCCAGCAGCCAAGGTAGCGGGTCCTCCGCAGATACGCAGTATTTT.

This rearrangement joins TRBV7-3 to TRBJ2-2; D may be TRBD2 (6 bases). Germline lookup yields CDR1 SGHTA and CDR2 FQGTGA. V was cut by 3 bases and J by 7 bases, with 6 bases left in between. This CDR3 has 12 amino acids. CDR3 sequence reads: CASSLRGGELFF. CDR3 coding DNA: TGTGCCAGCAGCTTGCGGGGCGGGGAGCTGTTTTTT.

The chain is built from TRBV7-3 and TRBJ1-1; 7 positions agree with TRBD1. The V and J ends lost 2 bases and 7 bases, in that order; junction bases with no gene match: 4. Germline V gene data show CDR1 as SGHTA and CDR2 as FQGTGA. The CDR3 runs 13 residues. The DNA of the CDR3 is TGTGCCAGCAGCTTAGGGGCAGGGGGTGAAGCTTTCTTT. It codes for CASSLGAGGEAFF.

The rearrangement uses TRBV5-4 and TRBJ2-7; 11 nucleotides line up with TRBD2. The CDR3 is 17 amino acids. J was trimmed by 4 bases and V by 5 bases; bases with no gene match: 14. From germline, CDR1 is SGHNT and CDR2 YYREEE (reference sequence). The CDR3 DNA follows: TGTGCCAGCAGTCCCCGGCGTAGCGGGGGGGCCGGGTACGAGCAGTACTTC. Protein: CASSPRRSGGAGYEQYF. Variable domain in full (rest from reference TRBV5-4 and TRBJ2-7): ETGVTQSPTHLIKTRGQQVTLRCSSQSGHNTVSWYQQALGQGPQFIFQYYREEENGRGNFPPRFSGLQFPNYSSELNVNALELDDSALYLCASSPRRSGGAGYEQYFGPGTRLTVT.

This clone was recorded only once. The chain carries TRBV7-9 and TRBJ1-4, with D perhaps matching TRBD1 (6 bases). V was clipped by 1 base and J by 7 bases, with 10 bases between them. The length of the CDR3 is 14 residues. In germline, CDR1 is SEHNR, CDR2 FQNEAQ (reference sequence). CDR3 sequence: CASSLVQGVEKLFF. CDR3 DNA: TGTGCCAGCAGCTTAGTACAGGGCGTTGAAAAACTGTTTTTT.

CDR3 protein: CASSPAGGTQYF. CDR3 coding DNA: TGTGCCAGCAGCCCCGCCGGGGGTACCCAGTACTTC. The chain joins TRBV11-2 to TRBJ2-5, with D possibly matching TRBD2 (6 bases). The CDR3 has 12 residues. V lost 5 bases and J 8 bases, leaving 12 bases between the germline ends. From germline, CDR1 is SGHAT and CDR2 FQNNGV.

The chain joins TRBV19 to TRBJ1-3; 7 nucleotides agree with TRBD1. V trimming: 5 bases; J trimming: 0 bases; junction bases outside the gene matches: 7. Germline V gene data show CDR1 as LNHDA and CDR2 as SQIVND (reference sequence). The CDR3 covers 16 residues. Written as DNA, the CDR3 is TGTGCCAGTAGTCCCCGGGACAGATACTCTGGAAACACCATATATTTT. Translation gives CASSPRDRYSGNTIYF.

The chain links TRBV27 to TRBJ1-3; 9 positions match TRBD1. Looked up from germline, CDR1 is MNHEY and CDR2 is SMNVEV (reference sequence). There are 15 residues in the CDR3. V gave up 7 bases and J gave up 4 bases; unmatched junction bases: 8. CDR3 region: CASKLTGGMGNTIYF. The CDR3 DNA reads TGTGCCAGCAAACTAACAGGGGGCATGGGAAACACCATATATTTT.

The chain carries TRBV27 and TRBJ2-7; D call uncertain. Trimming shortened V by 1 base and J by 7 bases, and 5 bases separated the two germline ends. Per germline, CDR1 MNHEY and CDR2 SMNVEV (reference sequence). The CDR3 loop spans 11 amino acids. The CDR3 loop reads CASSLWSEQYF. CDR3 coding DNA: TGTGCCAGCAGTTTATGGAGTGAGCAGTACTTC.